These T cell receptor beta chains were read from a single sample in a study of OX40 agonist ivuxolimab in advanced cancers. Produced via immunoSEQ multiplex PCR; TCRdb's table is partial and in-frame only. Found here are about 99,000 clones, 91% of them singletons; the top ten hold around 0.32%. Here the sequenced sample was CD4+ or CD8+ T cells sorted from blood, taken in a trial of the OX40 agonist ivuxolimab. The receptor source for this set is an adult with an advanced solid tumor such as melanoma, head and neck, liver or kidney cancer. The CDR3 runs from the conserved cysteine through the conserved F or W. The order of the fields is D gene, clone size, V gene, J gene, CDR3 DNA, CDR3 protein. The D gene is left open where the match is weak. Size is stated for part of the rows, as once, few or many counts, or as a class when the clone is expanded.

>.|.|TRBV20-1|TRBJ1-2
TGCAGTGCTAGAGATGGCCCTGGCTACACCTTC
CSARDGPGYTF
>.|once|TRBV5-1|TRBJ2-2
TGCGCCAGCAGCTTGGGTCAGACGAACACCGGGGAGCTGTTTTTT
CASSLGQTNTGELFF
>TRBD1|.|TRBV28|TRBJ1-5
TGTGCCAGCAGTTTACAGCGGACAGGGAATCAGCCCCAGCATTTT
CASSLQRTGNQPQHF
>.|.|TRBV28|TRBJ1-6
TGTGCCAGCAGCCTAACCGGGGGGCGGAATTCACCCCTCCACTTT
CASSLTGGRNSPLHF
>.|.|TRBV7-9|TRBJ2-5
TGTGCCAGCAGCTTATGGACTTCCCAAGAGACCCAGTACTTC
CASSLWTSQETQYF
>.|.|TRBV6-4|TRBJ2-7
TGTGCCAGCAGTGACCGGAGAAGCGAGCAGTACTTC
CASSDRRSEQYF
>TRBD1|.|TRBV30|TRBJ1-1
TGTGCCTGGGCCCGAGGGGCAGGGGGCAACACTGAAGCTTTCTTT
CAWARGAGGNTEAFF
>TRBD1|.|TRBV4-3|TRBJ2-3
TGCGCCAGCAGTCATGACAGGGGGGGGTATACGCAGTATTTT
CASSHDRGGYTQYF
>.|.|TRBV30|TRBJ1-3
TGTGCCTGGATAGGGTGGGGCTCTGGAAACACCATATATTTT
CAWIGWGSGNTIYF
>TRBD1|.|TRBV19|TRBJ1-4
TGTGCCAGTAGTAGCCAAGGGGGCGCGGATGAAAAACTGTTTTTT
CASSSQGGADEKLFF
>TRBD2|.|TRBV27|TRBJ2-1
TGTGCCAGCAGTTTCCCTAGCGGGAGAGGGCAGTTCTTC
CASSFPSGRGQFF
>.|.|TRBV29-1|TRBJ1-5
TGCAGCGTCCAGGTGGAGGGCAATCAGCCCCAGCATTTT
CSVQVEGNQPQHF
>TRBD2|.|TRBV29-1|TRBJ2-5
TGCAGCGTTGAAGGCCAGCGGGAGGGCCGTGGTAAAGAGACCCAGTACTTC
CSVEGQREGRGKETQYF
>TRBD1|once|TRBV7-9|TRBJ2-7
TGTGCCAGCAGCTTGTCCGGGACAGGAACCTACGAGCAGTACTTC
CASSLSGTGTYEQYF
>.|.|TRBV11-2|TRBJ2-7
TGTGCCAGCAGCTTTGAGGGTCCCTCCTACGAGCAGTACTTC
CASSFEGPSYEQYF
>TRBD2|.|TRBV4-3|TRBJ2-5
TGCGCCAGCAGCCAAGATCTACTAGCGGGAGAGACCCAGTACTTC
CASSQDLLAGETQYF
>.|few|TRBV25-1|TRBJ1-2
TGTGCCAGCAACACACAGGGAGGAGGGGGCTACACCTTC
CASNTQGGGGYTF
>.|once|TRBV5-1|TRBJ2-3
TGCGCCAGCAGCTGGACAGAAACCACAGATACGCAGTATTTT
CASSWTETTDTQYF
>.|.|TRBV7-2|TRBJ2-4
TGTGCCAGCAGCTTAAGGGGGGTCAAAAACATTCAGTACTTC
CASSLRGVKNIQYF
>.|.|TRBV5-6|TRBJ2-7
TGTGCCAGCAGCTTTGGATTGGGGGAGGACGAGCAGTACTTC
CASSFGLGEDEQYF
>TRBD2|once|TRBV5-1|TRBJ2-7
TGCGCCAGCAGCTTGGGGACTAGCGGGAGCGAAGAGCAGTACTTC
CASSLGTSGSEEQYF
>.|.|TRBV6-5|TRBJ1-5
TGTGCCAGCAGTCAACTAGGTAGCAATCAGCCCCAGCATTTT
CASSQLGSNQPQHF
>.|.|TRBV5-1|TRBJ2-6
TGCGCCAGCTCGGACTCGTACTCTGGGGCCAACGTCCTGACTTTC
CASSDSYSGANVLTF
>.|.|TRBV29-1|TRBJ1-3
TGCAGCGTGTCCGGGGGGCCTGGAAACACCATATATTTT
CSVSGGPGNTIYF
>.|.|TRBV18|TRBJ1-5
TGTGCCAGCTCACCGACCAGTGGCAATCAGCCCCAGCATTTT
CASSPTSGNQPQHF
>.|.|TRBV9|TRBJ2-5
TGTGCCAGCAGCCCGGGCCGGGGCCCAGGCCAAGAGACCCAGTACTTC
CASSPGRGPGQETQYF
>.|.|TRBV29-1|TRBJ2-1
TGCAGCGTTGGTCAGGGGCTTTCTTCCAATGAGCAGTTCTTC
CSVGQGLSSNEQFF
>.|.|TRBV21-1|TRBJ2-1
TGTGCCAGCAGCAAAGAAATATGGGACAGATACAATGAGCAGTTCTTC
CASSKEIWDRYNEQFF
>.|.|TRBV7-2|TRBJ1-1
TGTGCCAGCAGCTTCGGACCCTCACTCCAAGCTTTCTTT
CASSFGPSLQAFF
>TRBD2|once|TRBV4-2|TRBJ2-1
TGTGCCAGCAGCCAGGCGGGAGGGAGTTATGAGCAGTTCTTC
CASSQAGGSYEQFF
>TRBD2|.|TRBV7-2|TRBJ2-5
TGTGCCAGCAGCTTAGAGAGCCTAGCGGGAGGTGGGGAGACCCAGTACTTC
CASSLESLAGGGETQYF
>TRBD1|once|TRBV5-4|TRBJ2-1
TGTGCCAGCAGCTTGGATCAGGGGGCATACAATGAGCAGTTCTTC
CASSLDQGAYNEQFF
>TRBD2|.|TRBV9|TRBJ2-3
TGTGCCAGCAGCGTAGGTAGCGGGAGAGCGGGGCCGCAGTATTTT
CASSVGSGRAGPQYF
>.|.|TRBV6-1|TRBJ2-5
TGTGCCAGCAGTGACCGTGACAGCACACGACGGGAGACCCAGTACTTC
CASSDRDSTRRETQYF
>.|.|TRBV11-1|TRBJ1-3
TGTGCCAGCAGCTTGGGCAACTCTGGAAACACCATATATTTT
CASSLGNSGNTIYF
>TRBD1|.|TRBV7-2|TRBJ1-5
TGTGCCAGCAGCGACAGGGGGGGGCAGCCCCAGCATTTT
CASSDRGGQPQHF
>.|.|TRBV5-1|TRBJ2-3
TGCGCCAGCAGCTTGGTGCCAGGGGCCACCACAGATACGCAGTATTTT
CASSLVPGATTDTQYF
>.|.|TRBV10-3|TRBJ2-7
TGTGCCATCAGTGTTGTCGGGCGGGAGCAGTACTTC
CAISVVGREQYF
>.|.|TRBV5-3|TRBJ1-5
TGTGCCAGAACTATGCTAGGGGTTAACAATCAGCCCCAGCATTTT
CARTMLGVNNQPQHF
>.|.|TRBV2|TRBJ1-5
TGTGCCAGCAGCCAGAACACCGGGCACAATCAGCCCCAGCATTTT
CASSQNTGHNQPQHF
>.|.|TRBV19|TRBJ2-2
TGTGCCAGTAGTGACAAGGGGTCGGGAAAAACCGGGGAGCTGTTTTTT
CASSDKGSGKTGELFF
>.|.|TRBV30|TRBJ2-2
TGTGCCTGGACGCGGGGCTGGGTTGCCGGGGAGCTGTTTTTT
CAWTRGWVAGELFF
>TRBD1|.|TRBV5-6|TRBJ2-1
TGTGCCAGCAGCTTCCGGGACAGGGTAGCTTTAGGTGAGCAGTTCTTC
CASSFRDRVALGEQFF
>.|once|TRBV7-2|TRBJ1-5
TGTGCCAGCAGCTGGGCGGGGGCAGGAACTCAGCCCCAGCATTTT
CASSWAGAGTQPQHF
>TRBD2|.|TRBV7-8|TRBJ2-7
TGTGCCAGCAGCTTAATTGGCCTAGCGGGCGTCTACGAGCAGTACTTC
CASSLIGLAGVYEQYF
>TRBD1|.|TRBV4-2|TRBJ1-5
TGTGCCAGCAGGGGAGGGGGGACAGGGGACAATCAGCCCCAGCATTTT
CASRGGGTGDNQPQHF
>.|.|TRBV27|TRBJ2-2
TGTGCCAGCAGTTTAGAACCTCAGGGGAACCTTGCGAACACCGGGGAGCTGTTTTTT
CASSLEPQGNLANTGELFF
>.|.|TRBV6-5|TRBJ2-1
TGTGCCAGCAGTTACTCTAGCGGCTCCTACAATGAGCAGTTCTTC
CASSYSSGSYNEQFF
>TRBD2|.|TRBV27|TRBJ2-7
TGTGCCAGCAGTTTTCGCAGCGGGAGGGCCAAAGAGCAGTACTTC
CASSFRSGRAKEQYF
>.|.|TRBV6-6|TRBJ2-1
TGTGCCAGCAGTTACGGGGTCCCTTCCTACAATGAGCAGTTCTTC
CASSYGVPSYNEQFF
>.|few|TRBV29-1|TRBJ2-5
TGCAGCGTTGTTCTCCAGTACAGCCAAGAGACCCAGTACTTC
CSVVLQYSQETQYF
>TRBD2|.|TRBV5-1|TRBJ2-3
TGCGCCAGCAGCTTAGGACTAGCGGGAGGGCCGGGAGATACGCAGTATTTT
CASSLGLAGGPGDTQYF
>TRBD1|.|TRBV28|TRBJ1-2
TGTGCCAGCAGTCCAAGAACAGGGGGCGATGGCTACACCTTC
CASSPRTGGDGYTF